This T cell receptor beta chain was sequenced in a study of immune evolution from preneoplasia to lung adenocarcinoma. TCRdb's copy holds only in-frame clones and misses some; the assay was immunoSEQ multiplex PCR. The sample contains about 3,700 clones, 60% to 85% of which appear only once. From germline, CDR1 is SGHTA and CDR2 FQGNSA. The V gene lost 5 bases and the J gene lost 9 bases, with 11 bases spanning the gap. CDR3 length: 12 residues. The chain has TRBV7-2 and TRBJ2-1; no firm D call. Sequencing was carried out using FFPE minimally invasive lung adenocarcinoma tissue. The clonotype comes from a person aged 60-80 years with lung adenocarcinoma. CDR3 sequence: CASSQGPREQFF. The CDR3 nucleotides read TGTGCCAGCAGCCAAGGGCCCCGTGAGCAGTTCTTC.